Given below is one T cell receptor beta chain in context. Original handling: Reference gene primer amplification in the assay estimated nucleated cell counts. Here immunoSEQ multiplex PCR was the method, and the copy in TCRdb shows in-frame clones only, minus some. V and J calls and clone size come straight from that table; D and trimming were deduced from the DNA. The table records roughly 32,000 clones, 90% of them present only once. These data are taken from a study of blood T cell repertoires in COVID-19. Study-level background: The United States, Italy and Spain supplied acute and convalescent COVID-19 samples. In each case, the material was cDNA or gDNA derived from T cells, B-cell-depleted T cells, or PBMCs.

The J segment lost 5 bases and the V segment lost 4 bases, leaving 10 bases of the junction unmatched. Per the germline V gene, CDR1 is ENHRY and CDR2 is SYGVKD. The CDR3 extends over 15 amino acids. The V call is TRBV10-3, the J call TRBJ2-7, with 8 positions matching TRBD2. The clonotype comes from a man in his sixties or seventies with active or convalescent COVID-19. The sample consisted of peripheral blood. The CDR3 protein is CAISVSGGALDEQYF. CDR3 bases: TGTGCCATCAGTGTATCGGGGGGGGCCTTGGACGAGCAGTACTTC.